This T cell receptor (beta chain) was documented in a study of cytotoxic CD8 clonotypes in ibrutinib-treated CLL. Notes on this clone: Its antigen remains unknown.

Study outcomes and limitations: Sampling schedules were unmatched across sustained-remission and progressing patients.

TCRdb keeps only in-frame clones here, not all; method: immunoSEQ multiplex PCR. The sample consists of approximately 280,000 clones, about 72% of them appearing once. The sequencing used PBMCs, collected at disease progression, from a patient treated with ibrutinib. The origin of this receptor is a human donor with chronic lymphocytic leukemia.

The CDR3 region is CASSPAGLDTEAFF. The DNA of the CDR3 is TGTGCCAGCTCACCGGCGGGGCTGGACACTGAAGCTTTCTTT. This chain joins TRBV18 and TRBJ1-1, with TRBD1 as a possible D gene (5 bases). The germline CDR1 and CDR2 sequences are KGHSH and LQKENI. Trimming left V 3 bases short and J 3 bases short, with 11 bases between. The length of the CDR3 is 14 residues.